This TCR beta chain was sequenced for a study of cytomegalovirus exposure and HLA in healthy donors. Trimming left V 3 bases short and J 1 base short, with 28 bases between. Germline V gene sequence: CDR1 KGHSH, CDR2 LQKENI. The CDR3 totals 21 residues. Amplification used 60 Vbeta primers and 13 Jbeta primers. This table comes from immunoSEQ multiplex PCR, and its TCRdb copy is limited to in-frame clones, with some not included. The sample lists almost 200,000 clones; 79% were seen once. The TCR was taken from a young woman in good health and CMV-seropositive. The chain links TRBV18 to TRBJ1-5, with a weak D call TRBD1 (5 bases). What was sequenced was PBMCs. CDR3 nucleotide sequence: TGTGCCAGCTCACCGACGGGTACGGCAGGGTCTACCCGGTGGAGCAATCAGCCCCAGCATTTT. This sequence encodes CASSPTGTAGSTRWSNQPQHF.